Listed here is a single TCR beta chain. It lacks a known antigen. No base-level quality is on record; no much larger clone is a single base apart. These data are taken from a study of PD-L1 blockade in urothelial cancer (TCRdb year 2017). Turning to the overall study: Therapy was started at some point between 2014 and 2016 for all patients, and atezolizumab 1,200 mg was administered intravenously every 3 weeks. In the same patients, whole exome sequencing and RNA sequencing of pretreatment tumors were performed in addition to TCR sequencing. Durable clinical benefit was achieved by nine patients and was not achieved by 20 patients. Pretreatment tumor samples and matched peripheral blood, collected serially before and after atezolizumab treatment, underwent TCR sequencing. Blood samples were analyzed at 3 weeks after treatment start (second dose) and at 6 weeks after treatment start. Patients had an ECOG performance status of 0 or 1 and had received between 0 and 3 prior chemotherapy regimens. Pretreatment blood TCR-seq was available for 30 or so patients, at least one posttreatment blood collection was obtained for 24 patients, and tumor TCR-seq was available for 24 patients. Durable clinical benefit was defined as progression-free survival longer than 6 months, and TCR features were also tested against progression-free and overall survival. About 85% of the roughly 29 patients were identified as males with urothelial cancer of bladder origin, and a prior smoking history was reported by 18 of 29 patients. Blood samples gave a median of 141,255 T cells and 80,000 to 95,000 unique TCRs, with a median clonality of approximately 0.08. The study, an exploratory multi-omic analysis, examined somatic, immune and clinical correlates of response to PD-L1 blockade with atezolizumab in urothelial cancer. Overall results and qualifications from the work: A pretreatment peripheral blood TCR clonality below the median was linked to improved progression-free and overall survival. Patients with durable benefit showed greater expansion of tumor-associated TCR clones in peripheral blood 3 weeks after starting treatment (n ≈ 21, p = 0.022). Because of the small sample size (n ≈ 30) and the many exploratory analyses performed, the results are intended to be regarded as hypothesis-generating.

Synthetic TCR analog templates were spiked into each PCR so that absolute template abundance could be estimated from read counts. The immunoSEQ assay used bias-controlled V and J gene primers to amplify TCRbeta CDR3 regions from genomic DNA. Sequencing of rearranged TCRbeta segments was performed at approximately 20X coverage. From the authors' description of their analysis: Sequencing errors were corrected by clustering, and CDR3s were annotated against IMGT so that V, D and J genes could be assigned. Out-of-frame and stop-codon sequences were excluded, and only productive TCRbeta rearrangements were used in downstream analyses. Clonality was computed as one minus Shannon entropy normalized by the log of the number of unique productive sequences. Fisher's exact test with Benjamini-Hochberg correction, at a threshold of adjusted p below 0.01, was used to find clones that differed between time points or between blood and tumor. Held by TCRdb, this immuneACCESS table contains in-frame sequences only and omits some clones. Under half of the omission traces to an unresolved V gene where checked; the cause of the rest is unknown. V, J and clone size are those of that table, while D and trimming were read from the DNA. The sample table shows approximately 100,000 clones, and approximately 85% are seen once. About 2.6% of the sample is in the top ten clones.

The CDR3 covers 15 residues, taking in both the cysteine and the phenylalanine. Just CDR3 DNA is preserved here, 45 bases in frame from base 1. Trimming removed 7 bases from V and 6 bases from J; the gene matches leave 11 bases unexplained. Based on the germline V gene (reference sequence), the CDR1 and CDR2 sequences are LNHDA and SQIVND. The cohort included roughly 30 patients with locally advanced or metastatic urothelial carcinoma who were treated at Memorial Sloan Kettering on a trial protocol. Peripheral blood mononuclear cells were collected from each patient pretreatment and during treatment, giving between 1 and 8 total time points per patient. The Qiagen DNeasy Blood extraction kit was used to purify genomic DNA from total PBMCs and tumor samples. Collected pretreatment and during treatment, PBMCs were isolated and stored as previously described.

This TCR was recovered from a man aged 45-60 years with urothelial cancer. The rearrangement combines TRBV19 with TRBJ1-4; TRBD1 agrees with 7 junctional bases. This specimen consisted of PBMCs, obtained around atezolizumab (anti-PD-L1) treatment. The CDR3 protein sequence reads: CASTDRGTVHEKLFF. The DNA sequence is TGTGCCAGTACCGATCGGGGGACAGTTCATGAAAAACTGTTTTTT.